This is a list of T cell receptor beta chains from one sample in a study of T cells after yellow fever vaccination. TCRdb reprocessed the 5' RACE reads via MiXCR and lists one record per CDR3 protein. The table lists more than 450,000 distinct CDR3 sequences, 21% of them singletons. The material was PBMCs, obtained about 20 days after the first yellow fever vaccination. These receptors came from a man younger than 30 who received the YFV17D yellow fever vaccine. Each CDR3 is given with its conserved first and last residue. D genes are given only for firm matches. Where a row states a size, it is once, few, many or the class of an expanded clone; other rows omit it.

abundance	j_gene	d_gene	v_gene	CDR3nt	CDR3aa
few	TRBJ2-3	TRBD1	TRBV10-3	TGTGCCACCACCGGACAGGAGAACACAGATACGCAGTATTTT	CATTGQENTDTQYF
-	TRBJ1-2	-	TRBV25-1	TGTGCCAGCAGTCCGGGGGGCTTACGTGGCTACACCTTC	CASSPGGLRGYTF
-	TRBJ2-7	TRBD1	TRBV6-5	TGTGCCAGCAGTTACACCGCGGGACAGGGCTACGAGCAGTACTTC	CASSYTAGQGYEQYF
-	TRBJ1-1	-	TRBV5-1	TGCGCCAGCAGCTTCGACGACTATGGTGAAGCTTTCTTT	CASSFDDYGEAFF
-	TRBJ2-1	-	TRBV7-2	TGTGCCAGCAGCTTGAGTCGGGGCGCCTACAATGAGCAGTTCTTC	CASSLSRGAYNEQFF
-	TRBJ2-2	-	TRBV20-1	TGCAGTGCTGCGGAAACCGGGGAGCTGTTTTTT	CSAAETGELFF
few	TRBJ1-1	-	TRBV6-1	TGTGCCAGCAGCGCGTTGGGGGGGGCGCCGAGTAGCACTGAAGCTTTCTTT	CASSALGGAPSSTEAFF
few	TRBJ2-1	-	TRBV9	TGTGCCTCCTCACCCGGGCCTAAACCCAATGAGCAGTTCTTC	CASSPGPKPNEQFF
few	TRBJ2-5	TRBD1	TRBV9	TGTGCCAGCAGCGTAGGACAGGGGGCGCGGGAGACCCAGTACTTC	CASSVGQGARETQYF
few	TRBJ1-2	TRBD1	TRBV6-5	TGTGCCAGCAGTTACACGATGGATACAGGGGGCAGATATGGCTACACCTTC	CASSYTMDTGGRYGYTF
-	TRBJ2-5	TRBD2	TRBV4-2	TGTGCCAGCAGCCAACAGACTAGCGGTGTTCAAGAGACCCAGTACTTC	CASSQQTSGVQETQYF
-	TRBJ1-2	-	TRBV29-1	TGCAGCATTGATGAGTCGGGGGGCTACACCTTC	CSIDESGGYTF
few	TRBJ2-1	-	TRBV20-1	TGCAGTGCTAGAGATTTCGGATTGGATGAGCAGTTCTTC	CSARDFGLDEQFF
few	TRBJ2-1	-	TRBV5-1	TGCGCCAGCAGCTTGGCAGTAGCCTCCTACAATGAGCAGTTCTTC	CASSLAVASYNEQFF
few	TRBJ2-3	TRBD2	TRBV20-1	TGCAGTGCTCCGGGACTAGCGGATACGCAGTATTTT	CSAPGLADTQYF
many	TRBJ2-5	-	TRBV5-5	TGTGCCAGCAGCTTTAGAGGTCCAGGGGAGACCCAGTACTTC	CASSFRGPGETQYF
-	TRBJ2-5	-	TRBV18	TGTGCCAGCTCACCACCAGAGTCCAGGGAGACCCAGTACTTC	CASSPPESRETQYF
few	TRBJ1-2	-	TRBV5-1	TGCGCCAGCAGCTTGGATACAGCCCCTAACTATGGCTACACCTTC	CASSLDTAPNYGYTF
-	TRBJ1-1	TRBD1	TRBV3-1	TGTGCCAGCAGCCAGGCCCCGACAGGGGGTGGCACTGAAGCTTTCTTT	CASSQAPTGGGTEAFF
-	TRBJ2-3	-	TRBV19	TGTGCCACCCGGATTGTTAGCACAGATACGCAGTATTTT	CATRIVSTDTQYF
-	TRBJ2-5	-	TRBV7-2	TGTGCCAGCAGCCTGAGGGCGGGGATCTACGAGACCCAGTACTTC	CASSLRAGIYETQYF
-	TRBJ2-3	TRBD2	TRBV7-2	TGTGCCAGCAGGCTAGCGGGGGTTCCCGGGGGGGATACGCAGTATTTT	CASRLAGVPGGDTQYF
few	TRBJ2-1	TRBD1	TRBV24-1	TGTGCCACCTGCCCGGGACAGGGGGACAATGAGCAGTTCTTC	CATCPGQGDNEQFF
-	TRBJ2-1	TRBD2	TRBV7-2	TGTGCCATTCCCGGGGGACTAGCGAATGAGCAGTTCTTC	CAIPGGLANEQFF
few	TRBJ1-1	TRBD1	TRBV29-1	TGCAGCGTCGTAGGACAGGGGGCAGAAACTGAAGCTTTCTTT	CSVVGQGAETEAFF
-	TRBJ2-5	-	TRBV4-3	TGCGCCAGCAGCCGAGGGTCGGGGGACCAAGAGACCCAGTACTTC	CASSRGSGDQETQYF
-	TRBJ1-1	TRBD1	TRBV5-1	TGCGCCAGCCGACAGGGGTCGGGTACTGAAGCTTTCTTT	CASRQGSGTEAFF
-	TRBJ2-5	-	TRBV5-1	TGCGCCAGCAGCTTCATGGAGGTCATAGAGACCCAGTACTTC	CASSFMEVIETQYF
few	TRBJ2-1	-	TRBV10-3	TGTGCCATCAGTGCGGAACAGGGCTACAATGAGCAGTTCTTC	CAISAEQGYNEQFF
-	TRBJ2-1	-	TRBV4-3	TGCACCAGCAGCCAAGACACGTACTCCTACAATGAGCAGTTCTTC	CTSSQDTYSYNEQFF
-	TRBJ2-5	-	TRBV10-3	TGTGCCACCTTAGAGACCCAGTACTTC	CATLETQYF
many	TRBJ1-5	TRBD1	TRBV4-3	TGCGCCAGCAGCCAGCGGACAGGGAATCAGCCCCAGCATTTT	CASSQRTGNQPQHF
few	TRBJ2-7	-	TRBV12-3/TRBV12-4	TGTGCCAGCAGCAAACGGGACTCCCAAAACGAGCAGTACTTC	CASSKRDSQNEQYF
-	TRBJ1-1	-	TRBV10-3	TGTGCCATCAGTGAGTCCTCGAGACAGATCACTGAAGCTTTCTTT	CAISESSRQITEAFF
-	TRBJ2-2	-	TRBV12-3/TRBV12-4	TGTGCCAGCAGCCCCCCCCTTTCAAACACCGGGGAGCTGTTTTTT	CASSPPLSNTGELFF
few	TRBJ1-1	-	TRBV5-1	TGCGCCAGCAGCTTGGCGGCAGACACTGAAGCTTTCTTT	CASSLAADTEAFF
-	TRBJ2-3	-	TRBV7-9	TGTGCCAGCCGCGGAGGGGCGGTGATAGATACGCAGTATTTT	CASRGGAVIDTQYF
few	TRBJ1-1	-	TRBV6-2/TRBV6-3	TGTGCCAGCAGCGAACAATTAAGGACTGAAGCTTTCTTT	CASSEQLRTEAFF
-	TRBJ2-5	-	TRBV9	TGTGCCAGCAGCCCCCGGACCTACGAGGGTGAGACCCAGTACTTC	CASSPRTYEGETQYF